This T cell receptor (beta chain) was obtained from a study of blood T cell repertoires in COVID-19. In the study overall: Samples taken during acute and convalescent COVID-19 were collected in the United States, Italy and Spain.

Seattle-derived patients entered the study during active infection and were followed longitudinally. Under the authors' procedure: Reference gene primer amplification gave nucleated cell count estimates. Produced via immunoSEQ multiplex PCR; TCRdb's table is partial and in-frame only. The DNA gave D and trimming, while V, J and clone size come from that table. The sample has some 270,000 clones; around 90% are singletons. The CDR3 covers 15 residues. V shed 3 bases and J 1 base; nucleotides not matched to a gene: 5. Germline V gene lookup returns CDR1 LGHNA and CDR2 YSLEER. Sequences were obtained from peripheral blood. The source is a woman aged 55-70 years with COVID-19, enrolled during active disease. This chain links TRBV4-3 with TRBJ1-1, with TRBD1 matching over 7 bases. The CDR3 coding sequence is TGCGCCAGCAGCCAGGCCAGGGGGTGGAACACTGAAGCTTTCTTT. Its protein is CASSQARGWNTEAFF.